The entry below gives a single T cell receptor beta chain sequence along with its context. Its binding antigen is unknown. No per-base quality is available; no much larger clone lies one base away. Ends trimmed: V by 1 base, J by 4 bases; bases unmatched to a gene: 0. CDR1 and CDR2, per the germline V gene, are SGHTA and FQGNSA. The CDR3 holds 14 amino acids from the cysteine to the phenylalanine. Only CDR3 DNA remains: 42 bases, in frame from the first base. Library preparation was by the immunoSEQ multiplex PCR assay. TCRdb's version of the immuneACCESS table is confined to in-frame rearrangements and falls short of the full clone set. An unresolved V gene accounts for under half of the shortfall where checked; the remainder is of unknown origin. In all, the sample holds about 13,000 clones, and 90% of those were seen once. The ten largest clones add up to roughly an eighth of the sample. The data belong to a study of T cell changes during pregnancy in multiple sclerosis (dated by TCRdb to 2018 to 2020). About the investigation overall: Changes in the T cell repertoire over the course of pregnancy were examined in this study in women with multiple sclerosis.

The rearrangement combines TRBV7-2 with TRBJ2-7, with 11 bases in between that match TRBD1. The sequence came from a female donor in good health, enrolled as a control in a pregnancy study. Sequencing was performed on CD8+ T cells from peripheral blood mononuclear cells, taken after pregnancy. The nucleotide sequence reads TGTGCCAGCAGCTTAGGGGACAGGGGGTACGAGCAGTACTTC. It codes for CASSLGDRGYEQYF.